The present T cell receptor beta chain was sequenced within a study of CD8+CD57+ T cells in acquired aplastic anemia. The wider study: The sorted CD4+ and CD8+ cells yielded an average roughly 3 ug of DNA.

It was genomic DNA that served as the template for profiling TCR beta VDJ and CDR3. TCRdb re-called the reads through MiXCR, storing one row per CDR3 protein. The profile shows 150,000 to 200,000 distinct CDR3 sequences, approximately 46% of them singletons. Material for sequencing was sorted CD4+, CD8+, or CD8+CD57+ T cells (not recorded which) from PBMCs. The TCR comes from a human donor in good health.

CDR3 sequence reads: CASSSDRGGVRPQHF. DNA for the CDR3: TGTGCCAGCAGTTCTGACAGGGGTGGAGTTAGGCCCCAGCATTTT. The gene calls are TRBV5-8 and TRBJ1-5, with 8 bases identical to TRBD1. The trim removed 5 bases at V and 9 bases at J, leaving 13 bases unmatched. The CDR3 spans 15 residues. Germline V gene sequence: CDR1 SGHTS, CDR2 YDEGEE.